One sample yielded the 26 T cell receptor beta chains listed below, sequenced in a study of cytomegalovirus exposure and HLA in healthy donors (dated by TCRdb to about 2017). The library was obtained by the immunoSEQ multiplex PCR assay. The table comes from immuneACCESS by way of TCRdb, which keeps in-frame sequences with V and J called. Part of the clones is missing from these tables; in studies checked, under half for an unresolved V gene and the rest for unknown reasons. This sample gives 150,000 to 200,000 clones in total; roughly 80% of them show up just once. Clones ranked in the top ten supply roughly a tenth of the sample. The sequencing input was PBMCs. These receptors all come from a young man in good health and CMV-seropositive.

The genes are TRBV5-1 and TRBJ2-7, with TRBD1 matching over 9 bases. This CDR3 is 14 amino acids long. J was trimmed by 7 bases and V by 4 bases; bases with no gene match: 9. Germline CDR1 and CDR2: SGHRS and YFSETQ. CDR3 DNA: TGCGCCAGCAGCGAAGGGACAGGGCTCGGGGAGCAGTACTTC. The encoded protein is CASSEGTGLGEQYF.

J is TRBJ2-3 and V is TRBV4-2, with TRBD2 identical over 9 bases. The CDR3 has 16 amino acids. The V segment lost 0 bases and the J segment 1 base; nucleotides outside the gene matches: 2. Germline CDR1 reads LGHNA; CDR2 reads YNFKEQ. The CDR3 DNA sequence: TGTGCCAGCAGCCAAGAAATAGCGGGAGGCACAGATACGCAGTATTTT. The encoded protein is CASSQEIAGGTDTQYF.

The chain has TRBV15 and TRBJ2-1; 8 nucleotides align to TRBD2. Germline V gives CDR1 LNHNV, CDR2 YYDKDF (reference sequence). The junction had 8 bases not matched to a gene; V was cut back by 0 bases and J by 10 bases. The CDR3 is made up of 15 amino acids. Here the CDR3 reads CATSRDQGLAYEQFF. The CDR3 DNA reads TGTGCCACCAGCAGAGATCAAGGACTAGCCTACGAGCAGTTCTTC.

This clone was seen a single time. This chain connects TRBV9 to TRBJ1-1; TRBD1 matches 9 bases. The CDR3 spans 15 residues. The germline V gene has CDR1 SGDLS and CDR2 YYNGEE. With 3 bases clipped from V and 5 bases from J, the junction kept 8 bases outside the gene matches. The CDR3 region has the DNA TGTGCCAGCAGCGCCCCGGGACAGGGTTTAACTGAAGCTTTCTTT. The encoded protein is CASSAPGQGLTEAFF.

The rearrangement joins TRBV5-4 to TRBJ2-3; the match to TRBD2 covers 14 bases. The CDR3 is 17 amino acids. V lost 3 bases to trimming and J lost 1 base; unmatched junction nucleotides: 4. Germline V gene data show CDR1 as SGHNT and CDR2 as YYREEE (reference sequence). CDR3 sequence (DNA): TGTGCCAGCAGCTCTGGGACTAGCGGGAGCGGCACAGATACGCAGTATTTT. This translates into CASSSGTSGSGTDTQYF.

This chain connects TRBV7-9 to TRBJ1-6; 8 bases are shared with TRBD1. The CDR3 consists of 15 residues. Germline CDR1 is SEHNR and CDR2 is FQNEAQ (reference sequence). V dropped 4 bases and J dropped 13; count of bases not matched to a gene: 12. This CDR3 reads CASSSPRQGLGPLHF. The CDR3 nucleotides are TGTGCCAGCAGCTCCCCTCGACAGGGGCTTGGGCCCCTCCACTTT.

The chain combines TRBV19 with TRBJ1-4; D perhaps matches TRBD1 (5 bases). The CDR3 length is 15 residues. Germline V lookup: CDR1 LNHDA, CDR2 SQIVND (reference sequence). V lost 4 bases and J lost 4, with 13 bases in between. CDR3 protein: CASSTRQTLNEKLFF. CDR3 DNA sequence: TGTGCCAGTAGTACCCGACAGACCCTTAATGAAAAACTGTTTTTT.

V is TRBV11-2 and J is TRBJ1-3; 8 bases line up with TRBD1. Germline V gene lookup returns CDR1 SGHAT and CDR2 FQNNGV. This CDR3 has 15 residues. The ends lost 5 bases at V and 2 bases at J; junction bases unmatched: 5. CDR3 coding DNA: TGTGCCAGCAGCACCCAGACAGGGGCTGGAAACACCATATATTTT. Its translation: CASSTQTGAGNTIYF.

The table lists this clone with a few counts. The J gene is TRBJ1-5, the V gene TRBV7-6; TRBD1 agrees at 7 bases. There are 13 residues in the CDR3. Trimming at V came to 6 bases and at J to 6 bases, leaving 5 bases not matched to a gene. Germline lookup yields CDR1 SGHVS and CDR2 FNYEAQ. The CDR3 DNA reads TGTGCCAGCAGTGACAGGGTCGGTCAGCCCCAGCATTTT. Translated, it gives CASSDRVGQPQHF.

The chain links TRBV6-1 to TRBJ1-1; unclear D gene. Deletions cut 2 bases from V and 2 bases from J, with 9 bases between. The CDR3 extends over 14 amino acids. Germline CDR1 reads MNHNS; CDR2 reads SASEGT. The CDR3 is CASSELRRNTEAFF. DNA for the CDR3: TGTGCCAGCAGTGAACTCAGGCGCAACACTGAAGCTTTCTTT.

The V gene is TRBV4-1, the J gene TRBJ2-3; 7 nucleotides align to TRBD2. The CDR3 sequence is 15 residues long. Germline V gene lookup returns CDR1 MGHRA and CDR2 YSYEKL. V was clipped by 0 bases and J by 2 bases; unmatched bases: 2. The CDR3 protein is CASSQERGSTDTQYF. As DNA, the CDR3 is TGCGCCAGCAGCCAAGAGCGGGGGTCCACAGATACGCAGTATTTT.

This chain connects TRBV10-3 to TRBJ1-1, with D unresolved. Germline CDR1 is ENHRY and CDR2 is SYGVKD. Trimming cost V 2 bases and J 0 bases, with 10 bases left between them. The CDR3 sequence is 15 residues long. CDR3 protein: CAISEVQNMNTEAFF. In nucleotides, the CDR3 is TGTGCCATCAGTGAGGTACAGAACATGAACACTGAAGCTTTCTTT.

The CDR3 nucleotides read TGTGCCAGTAATCTGGGCGTCCTCAACACCGGGGAGCTGTTTTTT. Its protein product is CASNLGVLNTGELFF. V gene TRBV19 combines with J gene TRBJ2-2; D unclear. Trimming left V 7 bases short and J 2 bases short, with 14 bases between. The CDR3 extends over 15 amino acids. The V gene's germline CDR1 is LNHDA and CDR2 SQIVND (reference sequence).

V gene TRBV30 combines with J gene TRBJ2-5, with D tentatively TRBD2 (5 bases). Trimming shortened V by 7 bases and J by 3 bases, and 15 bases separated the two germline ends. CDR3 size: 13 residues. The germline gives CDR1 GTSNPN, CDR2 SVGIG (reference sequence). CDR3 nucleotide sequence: TGTGCCTTCGGGGTCGCGGGCAAAGAGACCCAGTACTTC. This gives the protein CAFGVAGKETQYF.

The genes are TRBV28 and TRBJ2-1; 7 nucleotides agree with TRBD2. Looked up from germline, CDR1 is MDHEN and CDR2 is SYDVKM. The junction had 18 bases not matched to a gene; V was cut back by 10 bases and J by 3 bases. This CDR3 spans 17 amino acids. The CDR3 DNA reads TGTGCCACCTCAGGGTTTTGGCGGGGGAGAAACTACAATGAGCAGTTCTTC. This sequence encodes CATSGFWRGRNYNEQFF.

CDR3 in amino acids: CASSLALAGGQETQYF. The CDR3, as DNA: TGCGCCAGCAGCTTGGCCCTAGCGGGGGGGCAAGAGACCCAGTACTTC. This chain connects TRBV5-1 to TRBJ2-5; 12 bases are shared with TRBD2. Germline CDR1 is SGHRS and CDR2 is YFSETQ. Trimming cost V 0 bases and J 2 bases; bases outside gene matches: 2. This CDR3 is 16 amino acids long.

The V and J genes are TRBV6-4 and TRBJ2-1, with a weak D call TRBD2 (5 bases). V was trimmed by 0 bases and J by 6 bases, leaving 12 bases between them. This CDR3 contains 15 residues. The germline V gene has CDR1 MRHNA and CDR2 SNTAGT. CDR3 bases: TGTGCCAGCAGTGACTCGATAGGACTCTTCAATGAGCAGTTCTTC. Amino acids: CASSDSIGLFNEQFF.

In DNA, the CDR3 is TGTGCCAGCAGTTCTTGGACACAAGCAACTAATGAAAAACTGTTTTTT. Its translation is CASSSWTQATNEKLFF. The chain carries TRBV27 and TRBJ1-4; TRBD1 is a possible D gene (5 bases). The CDR3 consists of 16 residues. Germline CDR1 and CDR2: MNHEY and SMNVEV (reference sequence). The V gene lost 4 bases and the J gene lost 0 bases, with 12 bases spanning the gap.

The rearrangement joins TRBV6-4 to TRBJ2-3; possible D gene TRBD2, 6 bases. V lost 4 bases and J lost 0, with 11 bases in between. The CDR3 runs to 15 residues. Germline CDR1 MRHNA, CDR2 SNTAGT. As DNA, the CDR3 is TGTGCCAGCAGTGTGCAAGGGACTAGCACAGATACGCAGTATTTT. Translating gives CASSVQGTSTDTQYF.

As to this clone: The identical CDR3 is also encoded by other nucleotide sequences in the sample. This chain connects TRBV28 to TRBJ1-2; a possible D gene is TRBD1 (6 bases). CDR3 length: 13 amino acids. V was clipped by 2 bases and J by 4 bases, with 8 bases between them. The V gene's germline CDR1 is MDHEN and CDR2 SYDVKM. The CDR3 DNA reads TGTGCCAGCAGTTTAAGGGGGTCCTATGGCTACACCTTC. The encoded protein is CASSLRGSYGYTF.

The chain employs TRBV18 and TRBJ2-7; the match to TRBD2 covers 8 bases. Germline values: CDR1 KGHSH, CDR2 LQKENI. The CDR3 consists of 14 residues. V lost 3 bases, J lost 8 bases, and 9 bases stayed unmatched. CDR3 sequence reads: CASSPSSGGIKQYF. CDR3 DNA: TGTGCCAGCTCACCGTCAAGCGGGGGCATCAAGCAGTACTTC.

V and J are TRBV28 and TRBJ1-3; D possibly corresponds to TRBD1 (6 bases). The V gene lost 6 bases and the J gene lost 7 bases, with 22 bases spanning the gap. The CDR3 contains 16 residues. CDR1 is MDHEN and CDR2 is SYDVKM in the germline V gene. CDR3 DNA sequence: TGTGCCAGCAGAGGGGGGGGAGGTAGGGGTCGGAACACCATATATTTT. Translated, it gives CASRGGGGRGRNTIYF.

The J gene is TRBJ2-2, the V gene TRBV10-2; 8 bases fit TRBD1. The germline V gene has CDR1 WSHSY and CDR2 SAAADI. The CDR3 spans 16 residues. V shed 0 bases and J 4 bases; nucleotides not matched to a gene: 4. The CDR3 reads CASSESWTGSTGELFF. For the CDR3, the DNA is TGCGCCAGCAGTGAGTCATGGACAGGGAGCACCGGGGAGCTGTTTTTT.

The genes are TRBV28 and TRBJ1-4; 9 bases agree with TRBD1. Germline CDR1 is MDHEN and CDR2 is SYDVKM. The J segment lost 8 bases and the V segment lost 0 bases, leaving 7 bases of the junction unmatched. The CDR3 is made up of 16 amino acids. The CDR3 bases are TGTGCCAGCAGTTTATGGGGGACAGGGCCGGTCGAAAAACTGTTTTTT. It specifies CASSLWGTGPVEKLFF.

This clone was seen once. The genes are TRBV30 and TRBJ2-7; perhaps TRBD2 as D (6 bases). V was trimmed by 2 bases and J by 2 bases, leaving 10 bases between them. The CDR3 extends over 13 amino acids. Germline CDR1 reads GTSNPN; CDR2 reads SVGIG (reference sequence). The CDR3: CAWSSGYPYEQYF. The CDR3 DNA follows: TGTGCCTGGAGTAGCGGGTATCCCTACGAGCAGTACTTC.

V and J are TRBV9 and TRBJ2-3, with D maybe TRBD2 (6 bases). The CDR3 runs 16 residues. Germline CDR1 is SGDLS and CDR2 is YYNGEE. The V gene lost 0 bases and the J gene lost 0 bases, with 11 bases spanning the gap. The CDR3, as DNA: TGTGCCAGCAGCGTAGTAGCGGCGGCGAGCACAGATACGCAGTATTTT. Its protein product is CASSVVAAASTDTQYF.